Each of the 8 T cell receptor beta chains below was sequenced from the same sample in a study of CD8+CD57+ T cells in acquired aplastic anemia. Genomic DNA provided the template from which TCR beta VDJ and CDR3 profiles were obtained. TCRdb recomputed calls from the reads with MiXCR, one row per CDR3 protein. Of 190,000 or so distinct CDR3 sequences listed, over 55% are singletons. Sequenced sample: sorted CD4+, CD8+, or CD8+CD57+ T cells (not recorded which) from PBMCs. These receptors were taken from a human donor in good health.

The chain couples TRBV7-9 to TRBJ2-5; TRBD1 agrees at 7 bases. Trimming cost V 2 bases and J 2 bases; bases outside gene matches: 5. The CDR3 consists of 15 residues. CDR1 and CDR2 from the germline V gene are SEHNR and FQNEAQ (reference sequence). In nucleotides, the CDR3 is TGTGCCAGCAGCTTACCGAACAGGGGACAAGAGACCCAGTACTTC. Its protein is CASSLPNRGQETQYF.

In this sample, this clonotype turned up a few times. The V call is TRBV29-1, the J call TRBJ1-2, with 7 bases lining up with TRBD1. Germline V lookup: CDR1 SQVTM, CDR2 ANQGSEA. The ends lost 3 bases at V and 7 bases at J; junction bases unmatched: 5. The CDR3 contains 12 residues. The DNA of the CDR3 is TGCAGCGTTGAGGGCCAGGGGGGTGGCTACACCTTC. Protein: CSVEGQGGGYTF.

V is TRBV2 and J is TRBJ1-5, with D maybe TRBD1 (5 bases). From germline, CDR1 is SNHLY and CDR2 FYNNEI. CDR3 size: 16 residues. Trimming removed 4 bases at V and 5 bases at J, with 18 bases between. The CDR3 DNA is TGTGCCAGCAGTGGTTTGGGGCGGCCGGGTTATCAGCCCCAGCATTTT. It specifies CASSGLGRPGYQPQHF. The whole variable domain, filled in from reference TRBV2 and TRBJ1-5, reads EPEVTQTPSHQVTQMGQEVILRCVPISNHLYFYWYRQILGQKVEFLVSFYNNEISEKSEIFDDQFSVERPDGSNFTLKIRSTKLEDSAMYFCASSGLGRPGYQPQHFGDGTRLSIL.

The sample holds many counts of this clonotype. The CDR3 here is CASSPEGGYEQYF. The DNA for the CDR3 is TGTGCCAGCAGCCCAGAGGGGGGGTACGAGCAGTACTTC. This chain uses TRBV7-8 with TRBJ2-7, with D possibly TRBD2 on 7 matching bases. The CDR3 loop spans 13 amino acids. The germline V gene has CDR1 SGHVS and CDR2 FQNEAQ. V lost 5 bases to trimming and J lost 4 bases, with 12 bases between them. Full variable domain (rest looked up from reference TRBV7-8 and TRBJ2-7): GAGVSQSPRYKVAKRGQDVALRCDPISGHVSLFWYQQALGQGPEFLTYFQNEAQLDKSGLPSDRFFAERPEGSVSTLKIQRTQQEDSAVYLCASSPEGGYEQYFGPGTRLTVT.

The gene calls are TRBV20-1 and TRBJ2-7, with D possibly matching TRBD2 (5 bases). V lost 0 bases and J 1 base, leaving 10 bases between the germline ends. This CDR3 is 14 amino acids long. The germline gives CDR1 DFQATT, CDR2 SNEGSKA (reference sequence). The CDR3 DNA is TGCAGTGCTAGAGATCCCCTAGCTTCCTACGAGCAGTACTTC. This gives the protein CSARDPLASYEQYF.

The V call is TRBV9, the J call TRBJ2-3; 8 nucleotides line up with TRBD2. The CDR3 totals 15 residues. The J segment lost 0 bases and the V segment lost 2 bases, leaving 2 bases of the junction unmatched. CDR1 is SGDLS, CDR2 YYNGEE, per germline. CDR3 loop: CASSVLAGSTDTQYF. The CDR3 nucleotides read TGTGCCAGCAGCGTTTTAGCGGGGAGCACAGATACGCAGTATTTT.

Comments on this clonotype: This may come from a read error, since a much larger clone is one base off. This likely comes from a read error, as the CDR3 has no conserved phenylalanine or tryptophan at its end. The gene calls are TRBV12-3 or TRBV12-4 and TRBJ2-1; 12 positions match TRBD2. The CDR3 is 16 residues long. Germline trimming cut 6 bases from V and 7 bases from J; bases unmatched to any gene: 10. CDR3 coding DNA: TGTGCCAGCAGCGCCCCAACTAGCGGGGGGCGAAATGAGCAGTTCTAC. It translates to CASSAPTSGGRNEQFY.

A remark on this clonotype: A read error may account for a junction end that differs from germline. V usage is TRBV2 and J usage is TRBJ2-2; 15 bases agree with TRBD2. Germline V gene data show CDR1 as SNHLY and CDR2 as FYNNEI. The CDR3 length is 18 residues. CDR3: CASSPGLAGGPSTGELLF. The DNA of the CDR3 is TGTGCCAGCAGTCCGGGACTAGCGGGGGGCCCAAGCACCGGGGAGCTGCTTTTT.